These 17 T cell receptor beta chains originate from one sample sequenced in a study of monozygotic twins with inflammatory bowel disease. One entry per CDR3 protein, without DNA, is what TCRdb gives after re-calling the 5' RACE reads. The sample table includes roughly 140,000 distinct CDR3 sequences. Source material: blood. The receptors come from a human donor with ulcerative colitis or Crohn's disease, or a healthy co-twin of an affected twin (not recorded which).

This chain connects TRBV5-1 to TRBJ1-1. The CDR3 consists of 11 residues. Germline assignment: CDR1 SGHRS and CDR2 YFSETQ. The CDR3 region is CASSSDGGAFF.

This chain joins TRBV5-1 and TRBJ1-3; checking the TCRdb D call of TRBD1 is not possible without DNA. There are 16 residues in the CDR3. The germline gives CDR1 SGHRS, CDR2 YFSETQ. This CDR3 is CASSLAGGVSGNTIYF.

The V gene is TRBV20-1, the J gene TRBJ2-7; the TRBD1 assignment by TCRdb is unverifiable without DNA. CDR3 length: 13 residues. Looked up from germline, CDR1 is DFQATT and CDR2 is SNEGSKA (reference sequence). The CDR3 reads CSPRTGVANEQYF.

The chain links TRBV13 to TRBJ2-1; as DNA is missing, the TRBD1 call by TCRdb cannot be tested. The CDR3 is made up of 14 amino acids. The germline V gene encodes CDR1 PRHDT and CDR2 FYEKMQ (reference sequence). The CDR3 reads CASSLYSGVNEQFF.

This rearrangement joins TRBV5-6 to TRBJ2-1. CDR3 size: 14 residues. CDR1 and CDR2 (germline): SGHDT, YYEEEE. The CDR3 loop reads CASSLAAGLNEQFF.

The genes are TRBV11-2 and TRBJ1-1. The length of the CDR3 is 16 residues. CDR1 SGHAT and CDR2 FQNNGV come from the germline V gene. The CDR3 sequence is CASSLGSVLIAEEAFF.

The chain combines TRBV28 with TRBJ1-4; the D call of TRBD1 rests on TCRdb alone, since no DNA is present to check it. There are 11 residues in the CDR3. Germline V gene sequence: CDR1 MDHEN, CDR2 SYDVKM. The chain's CDR3 is CASSFFRELFF.

The chain combines TRBV29-1 with TRBJ1-1; TCRdb's D call of TRBD1 is untestable without DNA. From germline, CDR1 is SQVTM and CDR2 ANQGSEA. CDR3 size: 13 residues. CDR3 amino acids: CSVEPGANTEAFF. The whole variable domain, remainder taken from reference TRBV29-1 and TRBJ1-1, is SAVISQKPSRDICQRGTSLTIQCQVDSQVTMMFWYRQQPGQSLTLIATANQGSEATYESGFVIDKFPISRPNLTFSTLTVSNMSPEDSSIYLCSVEPGANTEAFFGQGTRLTVV.

The genes are TRBV5-6 and TRBJ1-1. Germline V CDR1 and CDR2: SGHDT, YYEEEE. The CDR3 runs to 14 residues. The CDR3 protein is CASSLIRMNTEAFF.

The chain links TRBV30 to TRBJ2-5. Per the germline V gene, CDR1 is GTSNPN and CDR2 is SVGIG (reference sequence). CDR3 length equals 11 residues. This CDR3 reads CAWNSMETQYF.

V gene TRBV5-1 combines with J gene TRBJ1-3. Germline loops: CDR1 SGHRS, CDR2 YFSETQ. This CDR3 spans 17 amino acids. The chain's CDR3 is CASSLAPTSSSGNTIYF.

The rearrangement uses TRBV7-2 and TRBJ1-2. Germline loops: CDR1 SGHTA, CDR2 FQGNSA. CDR3 length equals 16 residues. CDR3 amino acids: CASSLGGVGQNYGYTF. Complete variable domain (other parts from reference TRBV7-2 and TRBJ1-2): GAGVSQSPSNKVTEKGKDVELRCDPISGHTALYWYRQSLGQGLEFLIYFQGNSAPDKSGLPSDRFSAERTGGSVSTLTIQRTQQEDSAVYLCASSLGGVGQNYGYTFGSGTRLTVV.

The chain joins TRBV11-2 to TRBJ2-1; TCRdb returns TRBD1, unconfirmable since there is no DNA. This CDR3 spans 18 amino acids. CDR1 is SGHAT, CDR2 FQNNGV, per germline. The CDR3 sequence is CASSLQTPGRSSYNEQFF.

V gene TRBV30 combines with J gene TRBJ2-7; TCRdb names TRBD1, which stays unverified in the absence of DNA. The CDR3 is 14 residues long. The germline CDR1 and CDR2 sequences are GTSNPN and SVGIG (reference sequence). The CDR3: CAWSRGTETYEQYF.

The V and J genes are TRBV4-3 and TRBJ1-3; the TCRdb call, TRBD1, lacks DNA for checking. Germline CDR1 and CDR2: LGHNA and YSLEER. The CDR3 sequence is 17 residues long. The CDR3 sequence is CASSRPGRRNSGNTIYF.

This rearrangement joins TRBV6-5 to TRBJ1-2; TCRdb designates TRBD1, a call that cannot be tested without DNA. CDR3 size: 16 residues. CDR1 and CDR2 (germline): MNHEY, SVGAGI. The CDR3 region is CASSYGGQGPMQGYTF.

The V call is TRBV2, the J call TRBJ1-4. The germline gives CDR1 SNHLY, CDR2 FYNNEI. The CDR3 is 14 amino acids. The chain's CDR3 is CASSEVAANEKLFF.